This entry lists 6 T cell receptor beta chains sequenced from one sample in a study of cytomegalovirus exposure and HLA in healthy donors. Sequencing used immunoSEQ multiplex PCR; TCRdb keeps in-frame clones, though not all of them. The sample holds some 170,000 clones, 75% to 90% seen once. The sequenced sample consisted of PBMCs. Source of these receptors: a woman younger than 30 in good health and CMV-seronegative.

The CDR3 spells CASSASLAREQYF. In DNA form, the CDR3 reads TGTGCCAGTAGTGCTTCCCTAGCGAGGGAGCAGTACTTC. The rearrangement links TRBV19 to TRBJ2-7, with D possibly being TRBD2 (6 bases). The CDR3 spans 13 residues. V was trimmed by 5 bases and J by 7 bases, leaving 15 bases between them. Germline-derived CDR1 and CDR2 are LNHDA and SQIVND (reference sequence).

This chain connects TRBV5-1 to TRBJ2-1; TRBD2 matches at 7 bases. Germline CDR1 is SGHRS and CDR2 is YFSETQ. V was pared by 0 bases and J by 0 bases, with 3 bases of the junction left unmatched. The CDR3 is made up of 16 amino acids. CDR3 sequence: CASSLGSGGSYNEQFF. The CDR3 DNA reads TGCGCCAGCAGCTTGGGATCGGGGGGCTCCTACAATGAGCAGTTCTTC. Combining the CDR3 with reference TRBV5-1 and TRBJ2-1 gives the whole variable domain KAGVTQTPRYLIKTRGQQVTLSCSPISGHRSVSWYQQTPGQGLQFLFEYFSETQRNKGNFPGRFSGRQFSNSRSEMNVSTLELGDSALYLCASSLGSGGSYNEQFFGPGTRLTVL.

The chain joins TRBV7-2 to TRBJ2-3; TRBD2 matches at 9 bases. With V trimmed by 4 bases and J by 2 bases, 4 bases remained unmatched. The CDR3 has 15 residues. Germline V CDR1 and CDR2: SGHTA, FQGNSA. This CDR3 reads CASSSTSGNTDTQYF. CDR3 in DNA: TGTGCCAGCAGCTCGACTAGCGGAAACACAGATACGCAGTATTTT.

This clone came up once. The CDR3 spells CASSPGTGGNEQFF. The CDR3 bases are TGTGCCAGCTCTCCCGGGACAGGGGGCAATGAGCAGTTCTTC. The chain combines TRBV27 with TRBJ2-1; TRBD1 aligns across 11 bases. The CDR3 is made up of 14 amino acids. Germline V gives CDR1 MNHEY, CDR2 SMNVEV (reference sequence). V was pared by 8 bases and J by 6 bases, with 6 bases of the junction left unmatched.

This sequence joins TRBV7-8 and TRBJ1-6, with TRBD1 as a possible D gene (5 bases). This CDR3 spans 15 amino acids. Trimming left V 5 bases short and J 14 bases short, with 22 bases between. Germline V gene data show CDR1 as SGHVS and CDR2 as FQNEAQ. The CDR3 nucleotides read TGTGCCAGCAGCCGCCCGACAGAATCTTATGGAGCCCTCCACTTT. It specifies CASSRPTESYGALHF.

The V call is TRBV18, the J call TRBJ1-6; TRBD1 might be the D (5 bases). In germline, CDR1 is KGHSH, CDR2 LQKENI. V gave up 10 bases and J gave up 6 bases, with 16 bases separating them. CDR3 size: 14 residues. The CDR3 loop reads CATSGAATNSPLHF. CDR3 DNA sequence: TGTGCCACCAGTGGGGCAGCTACTAATTCACCCCTCCACTTT.